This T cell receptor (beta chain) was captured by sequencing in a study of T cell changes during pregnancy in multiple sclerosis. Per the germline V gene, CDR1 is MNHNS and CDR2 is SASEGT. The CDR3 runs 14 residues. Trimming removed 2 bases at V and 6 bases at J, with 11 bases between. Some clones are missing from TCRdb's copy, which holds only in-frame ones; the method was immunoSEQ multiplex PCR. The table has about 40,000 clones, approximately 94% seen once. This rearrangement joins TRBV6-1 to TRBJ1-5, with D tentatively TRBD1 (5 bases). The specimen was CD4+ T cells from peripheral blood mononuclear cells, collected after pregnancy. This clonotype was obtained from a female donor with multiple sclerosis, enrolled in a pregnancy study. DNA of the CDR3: TGTGCCAGCAGTGAACGGGGGTTTAGTCAGCCCCAGCATTTT. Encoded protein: CASSERGFSQPQHF.